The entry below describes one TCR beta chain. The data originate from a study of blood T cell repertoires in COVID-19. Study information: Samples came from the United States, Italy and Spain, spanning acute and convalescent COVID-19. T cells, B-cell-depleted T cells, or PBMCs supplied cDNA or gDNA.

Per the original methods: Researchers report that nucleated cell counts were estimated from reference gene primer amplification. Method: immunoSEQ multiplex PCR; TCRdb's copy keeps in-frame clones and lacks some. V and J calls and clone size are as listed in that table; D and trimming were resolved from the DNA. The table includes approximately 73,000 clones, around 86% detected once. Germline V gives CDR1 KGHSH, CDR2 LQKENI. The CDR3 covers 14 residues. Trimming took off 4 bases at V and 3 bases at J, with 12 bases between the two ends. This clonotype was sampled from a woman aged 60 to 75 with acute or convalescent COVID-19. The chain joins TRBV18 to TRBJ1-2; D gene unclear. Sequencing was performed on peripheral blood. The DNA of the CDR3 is TGTGCCAGCTCACAAAACGCGGAATACTATGGCTACACCTTC. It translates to CASSQNAEYYGYTF. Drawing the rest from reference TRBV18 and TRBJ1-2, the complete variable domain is NAGVMQNPRHLVRRRGQEARLRCSPMKGHSHVYWYRQLPEEGLKFMVYLQKENIIDESGMPKERFSAEFPKEGPSILRIQQVVRGDSAAYFCASSQNAEYYGYTFGSGTRLTVV.